These T cell receptor beta chains were read from a single sample in a study of shared clonotypes between healthy human individuals. The protocol was immunoSEQ multiplex PCR, while the TCRdb copy is restricted to in-frame clones and leaves out a portion. This table has roughly 2.4 million clones, around 95% appearing once. Sequencing was carried out using naive CD4+ T cells sorted from blood. The receptors were sampled from a man between 18 and 35 years old in good health. The CDR3 runs from the conserved cysteine through the conserved F or W.

len	v_gene	CDR3aa
15	TRBV5-1	CASSLGEVLNTEAFF
15	TRBV18	CASSPAGPSTDTQYF
12	TRBV19	CASSRGNQPQHF
12	TRBV30	CAWSTQAYEQYF
18	TRBV18	CASSLTTGTMGSSYEQYF
15	TRBV19	CASSPGRVAPEKLFF
13	TRBV11-2	CASSFLDHNEQFF
13	TRBV5-1	CASSLAGTYEQYF
11	TRBV30	CAWSQGGEQYF
19	TRBV30	CAWRDGSVGSGSSNQPQHF
13	TRBV6-5	CASSYPGTGELFF
14	TRBV6-6	CASSQDRVRGTQYF
13	TRBV30	CAWSVQGADTQYF
14	TRBV14	CASSQRYGDYEQYF
15	TRBV6-1	CASTVVRGGTGELFF
14	TRBV10-3	CAISVQGTGDGYTF
12	TRBV10-3	CASTGKDTEAFF
14	TRBV28	CASSLPGSYNEQFF
16	TRBV30	CAWSHARTSGYNEQFF
13	TRBV27	CASSLLAGTEAFF
15	TRBV6-5	CASSPSAGRYYEQYF
15	TRBV28	CASSFRETVGNTIYF
14	TRBV5-1	CASNVASGTDTQYF
16	TRBV30	CAWSRTSGGKLETQYF